These 7 T cell receptor beta chains were sequenced from one sample in a study of T cells in Graves' hyperthyroidism and ophthalmopathy. The investigators amplified TCR beta CDR3 regions from RNA transcripts. A set of HTBI primers served as the primers for a first-round RT-PCR of the TCR CDR3. TCRdb passed the multiplex PCR reads through MiXCR, listing each CDR3 protein once. The table has about 610,000 distinct CDR3 sequences, 46% seen once. What was sequenced was peripheral blood or thyroid tissue (not recorded which). These receptors came from a woman aged 18-30 years with Graves' hyperthyroidism.

V usage is TRBV20-1 and J usage is TRBJ1-1; perhaps TRBD1 as D (5 bases). V was cut by 4 bases and J by 3 bases, with 12 bases left in between. The CDR3 covers 13 residues. Germline lookup yields CDR1 DFQATT and CDR2 SNEGSKA (reference sequence). The CDR3 reads CSATGSRHTEAFF. In nucleotides, the CDR3 is TGCAGTGCTACAGGGTCTCGGCACACTGAAGCTTTCTTT.

This chain joins TRBV6-6 and TRBJ1-5; a possible D gene is TRBD1 (5 bases). Deletions cut 8 bases from V and 11 bases from J, with 22 bases between. The CDR3 spans 14 residues. Germline CDR1 is MNHNY and CDR2 is SVGAGI (reference sequence). This chain's CDR3 is CASEVGQGRETQHF. In DNA, the CDR3 is TGTGCCAGCGAAGTGGGCCAGGGCAGGGAGACCCAGCATTTT.

This chain uses TRBV20-1 with TRBJ1-1; 10 nucleotides agree with TRBD1. CDR1 and CDR2 (germline): DFQATT, SNEGSKA (reference sequence). With V trimmed by 6 bases and J by 4 bases, 5 bases remained unmatched. The CDR3 covers 13 residues. In nucleotides, the CDR3 is TGCAGTGCCCCCGGGACAGGGGCCACTGAAGCTTTCTTT. This encodes CSAPGTGATEAFF.

This clonotype was seen many times. V and J are TRBV20-1 and TRBJ1-5, with D unclear. The germline CDR1 and CDR2 sequences are DFQATT and SNEGSKA (reference sequence). CDR3 size: 13 residues. V shed 3 bases and J shed 1 base, with 7 bases lying between them. The chain's CDR3 is CSASIGSNQPQHF. The CDR3 nucleotides read TGCAGTGCTAGCATCGGGAGCAATCAGCCCCAGCATTTT.

The sample holds many counts of this clonotype. The chain employs TRBV7-9 and TRBJ2-5; D unclear. CDR1 and CDR2 from the germline V gene are SEHNR and FQNEAQ (reference sequence). The CDR3 sequence is 13 residues long. V lost 1 base to trimming and J lost 5 bases, with 8 bases between them. CDR3 nucleotides: TGTGCCAGCAGCTTAGATTGGTCGGAGACCCAGTACTTC. Protein sequence: CASSLDWSETQYF. The full variable domain, in which reference TRBV7-9 and TRBJ2-5 provide the parts outside the CDR3, is DTGVSQNPRHKITKRGQNVTFRCDPISEHNRLYWYRQTLGQGPEFLTYFQNEAQLEKSRLLSDRFSAERPKGSFSTLEIQRTEQGDSAMYLCASSLDWSETQYFGPGTRLLVL.

Comments on this clonotype: One junction end disagrees with the germline gene, perhaps due to a read error. The chain has TRBV7-2 and TRBJ2-7; 9 bases are shared with TRBD1. CDR1 and CDR2 from the germline V gene are SGHTA and FQGNSA. The CDR3 has 15 residues. The CDR3 DNA follows: TGCGCCAGCAGCTACCCTGACAGGGGGGGGTACGAGCAGTACTTC. Protein: CASSYPDRGGYEQYF.

This clonotype was detected a few times. The rearrangement uses TRBV2 and TRBJ1-5; D is uncertain. This CDR3 has 12 amino acids. The germline gives CDR1 SNHLY, CDR2 FYNNEI. The ends were cut back, 4 bases at V and 7 bases at J, with 8 bases in the middle. The CDR3 loop reads CASSGVGQPQHF. Here the CDR3 DNA reads TGTGCCAGCAGTGGGGTCGGGCAGCCCCAGCATTTT.